The next 21 T cell receptor beta chains were all read from a single sample in a study of cytomegalovirus exposure and HLA in healthy donors. The primer mix had 60 Vbeta and 13 Jbeta primers. Assay used: immunoSEQ multiplex PCR; TCRdb lists only in-frame clones, some missing. The sample has 150,000 or so clones, 70% to 80% seen once. The sequenced sample was PBMCs. All receptors come from a man aged 25-45 years in good health and CMV-seropositive.

V gene TRBV30 combines with J gene TRBJ2-5; tentative D call: TRBD2 (5 bases). Germline V CDR1 and CDR2: GTSNPN, SVGIG (reference sequence). This CDR3 has 12 amino acids. Trimming removed 2 bases at V and 11 bases at J, with 15 bases between. CDR3 amino acids: CAWSSGVWEQYF. The CDR3 coding sequence is TGTGCCTGGAGTTCGGGTGTCTGGGAGCAGTACTTC.

The chain couples TRBV18 to TRBJ1-1; no firm D call. The length of the CDR3 is 14 residues. Germline V gene lookup returns CDR1 KGHSH and CDR2 LQKENI. V lost 4 bases, J lost 1 base, and 10 bases lay in between. The CDR3 coding sequence is TGTGCCAGCTCACTAGGAGGGCGGAACACTGAAGCTTTCTTT. Amino acid sequence: CASSLGGRNTEAFF.

Of note for this clone: The identical CDR3 is also encoded by other nucleotide sequences in the sample. The V gene is TRBV29-1, the J gene TRBJ2-1; 8 nucleotides align to TRBD2. The J segment lost 0 bases and the V segment lost 7 bases, leaving 2 bases of the junction unmatched. Germline CDR1 is SQVTM and CDR2 is ANQGSEA. The CDR3 has 13 residues. The CDR3 sequence: CSAGGDSYNEQFF. DNA for the CDR3: TGCAGCGCCGGGGGGGACTCCTACAATGAGCAGTTCTTC.

The chain links TRBV9 to TRBJ1-2, with TRBD1 matching over 8 bases. Germline V CDR1 and CDR2: SGDLS, YYNGEE. The CDR3 contains 19 residues. V lost 3 bases, J lost 5 bases, and 21 bases stayed unmatched. CDR3 in amino acids: CASSAPANGQGPSSYGYTF. The CDR3 DNA is TGTGCCAGCAGCGCACCCGCCAACGGACAGGGACCGAGTTCATATGGCTACACCTTC. Drawing the rest from reference TRBV9 and TRBJ1-2, the complete variable domain is DSGVTQTPKHLITATGQRVTLRCSPRSGDLSVYWYQQSLDQGLQFLIQYYNGEERAKGNILERFSAQQFPDLHSELNLSSLELGDSALYFCASSAPANGQGPSSYGYTFGSGTRLTVV.

This clone showed up just once. The chain combines TRBV9 with TRBJ1-5, with D tentatively TRBD1 (6 bases). This CDR3 has 13 amino acids. V was trimmed by 5 bases and J by 4 bases, leaving 10 bases between them. CDR1 SGDLS and CDR2 YYNGEE come from the germline V gene. This CDR3 reads CASSGQPNQPQHF. The CDR3 nucleotides are TGTGCCAGCAGTGGACAGCCGAATCAGCCCCAGCATTTT. Full variable domain (remainder filled in from reference TRBV9 and TRBJ1-5): DSGVTQTPKHLITATGQRVTLRCSPRSGDLSVYWYQQSLDQGLQFLIQYYNGEERAKGNILERFSAQQFPDLHSELNLSSLELGDSALYFCASSGQPNQPQHFGDGTRLSIL.

J is TRBJ1-4 and V is TRBV7-2, with D unresolved. The germline V gene encodes CDR1 SGHTA and CDR2 FQGNSA. V lost 6 bases, J lost 4 bases, and 12 bases lay in between. CDR3 length: 14 amino acids. The CDR3 DNA reads as TGTGCCAGCAGTGGAGGGATAGTTAATGAAAAACTGTTTTTT. Its translation is CASSGGIVNEKLFF.

This clone was recorded a few times. The rearrangement links TRBV11-2 to TRBJ1-1; D is undetermined. Germline values: CDR1 SGHAT, CDR2 FQNNGV. The CDR3 loop spans 14 amino acids. V was cut by 3 bases and J by 2 bases, with 10 bases left in between. The CDR3 sequence: CASSFARLNTEAFF. The CDR3 DNA sequence: TGTGCCAGCAGCTTTGCCAGGCTAAACACTGAAGCTTTCTTT.

V usage is TRBV4-2 and J usage is TRBJ1-3, with D possibly TRBD1 on 6 matching bases. The germline CDR1 and CDR2 sequences are LGHNA and YNFKEQ. V was shortened by 0 bases and J by 2 bases, with 8 bases between the two germline ends. The CDR3 has 15 residues. The CDR3: CASSQDPGAGNTIYF. The CDR3 coding sequence is TGTGCCAGCAGCCAAGATCCAGGGGCTGGAAACACCATATATTTT.

The V call is TRBV5-4, the J call TRBJ2-5; TRBD2 matches at 8 bases. From germline, CDR1 is SGHNT and CDR2 YYREEE (reference sequence). This CDR3 comprises 15 residues. V gave up 3 bases and J gave up 2 bases; unmatched junction bases: 6. CDR3 coding DNA: TGTGCCAGCAGCTCCGGGGGGGGCCCACAAGAGACCCAGTACTTC. Amino acids: CASSSGGGPQETQYF.

The rearrangement joins TRBV6-1 to TRBJ1-2; the D is unclear. CDR1 is MNHNS and CDR2 is SASEGT in the germline V gene. Trimming removed 4 bases from V and 1 base from J, with 7 bases in between. This CDR3 contains 13 residues. For the CDR3, the DNA is TGTGCCAGCAGTGTCGAGCTTAACTATGGCTACACCTTC. Its protein product is CASSVELNYGYTF.

The chain joins TRBV18 to TRBJ2-7; TRBD2 matches at 8 bases. Looked up from germline, CDR1 is KGHSH and CDR2 is LQKENI. With 3 bases clipped from V and 6 bases from J, the junction kept 4 bases outside the gene matches. The CDR3 is made up of 13 amino acids. CDR3 region: CASSPSGGREQYF. The CDR3 bases are TGTGCCAGCTCACCCTCGGGAGGGCGCGAGCAGTACTTC.

This chain joins TRBV6-4 and TRBJ1-5; D gene uncertain. V was clipped by 3 bases and J by 7 bases, with 16 bases between them. Germline lookup yields CDR1 MRHNA and CDR2 SNTAGT. The CDR3 sequence is 15 residues long. Here the CDR3 reads CASSESGFTGQPQHF. The CDR3 region has the DNA TGTGCCAGCAGTGAATCCGGGTTTACGGGGCAGCCCCAGCATTTT.

This sequence joins TRBV7-9 and TRBJ2-2; 7 bases fit TRBD2. Germline-derived CDR1 and CDR2 are SEHNR and FQNEAQ (reference sequence). Trimming cost V 8 bases and J 6 bases; bases outside gene matches: 3. The CDR3 covers 12 residues. CDR3 nucleotides: TGTGCCAGCGTGGGGGGGGCCGGGGAGCTGTTTTTT. It specifies CASVGGAGELFF.

The V and J genes are TRBV29-1 and TRBJ1-3; 9 bases are shared with TRBD1. The CDR3 runs 14 residues. CDR1 and CDR2 (germline): SQVTM, ANQGSEA. Unmatched junction bases numbered 6, after V lost 6 bases and J lost 3 bases. The CDR3 sequence is CSVETGGVGNTIYF. In nucleotides, the CDR3 is TGCAGCGTCGAAACAGGGGGCGTTGGAAACACCATATATTTT.

The chain carries TRBV7-9 and TRBJ2-1, with unresolved D. Trimming left V 1 base short and J 6 bases short, with 7 bases between. The CDR3 loop spans 13 amino acids. Per germline, CDR1 SEHNR and CDR2 FQNEAQ (reference sequence). The CDR3 spells CASSLDQANEQFF. CDR3 nucleotides: TGTGCCAGCAGCTTAGATCAGGCCAATGAGCAGTTCTTC.

V gene TRBV6-5 combines with J gene TRBJ2-2; maybe TRBD1 (6 bases). V lost 10 bases and J 5 bases, leaving 8 bases between the germline ends. This CDR3 is 11 amino acids long. The germline CDR1 and CDR2 sequences are MNHEY and SVGAGI. CDR3 nucleotides: TGTGCCACTAGGGGGACCGGGGAGCTGTTTTTT. This codes for CATRGTGELFF.

The rearrangement links TRBV27 to TRBJ1-1; 9 positions agree with TRBD1. Germline V lookup: CDR1 MNHEY, CDR2 SMNVEV (reference sequence). The CDR3 consists of 15 residues. The junction had 8 bases not matched to a gene; V was cut back by 5 bases and J by 4 bases. This CDR3 is CASSARDRGFTEAFF. DNA for the CDR3: TGTGCCAGCAGTGCCCGAGACAGGGGGTTCACTGAAGCTTTCTTT.

The chain employs TRBV7-3 and TRBJ2-7; 7 nucleotides align to TRBD1. The CDR3 extends over 14 amino acids. CDR1 SGHTA and CDR2 FQGTGA come from the germline V gene. The ends lost 5 bases at V and 6 bases at J; junction bases unmatched: 10. CDR3 sequence reads: CASSGALQGSEQYF. The DNA for the CDR3 is TGTGCCAGCAGCGGAGCCCTACAGGGGAGCGAGCAGTACTTC.

The gene calls are TRBV27 and TRBJ1-2, with D perhaps matching TRBD1 (5 bases). The CDR3 length is 15 residues. The V end was cut by 2 bases, the J end by 4 bases, with 14 bases between. Germline values: CDR1 MNHEY, CDR2 SMNVEV (reference sequence). The CDR3 DNA follows: TGTGCCAGCAGTTTAACGGGCAGGGCGGTCTATGGCTACACCTTC. Protein sequence: CASSLTGRAVYGYTF.

The J gene is TRBJ2-7, the V gene TRBV7-6, with 11 bases fitting TRBD2. Germline lookup yields CDR1 SGHVS and CDR2 FNYEAQ. Unmatched junction bases numbered 11, after V lost 5 bases and J lost 2 bases. CDR3 size: 17 residues. The CDR3 DNA reads TGTGCCAGCAGCCCCGATAGCGGGAGGGCACCCCCCTACGAGCAGTACTTC. Amino acid sequence: CASSPDSGRAPPYEQYF.

This clone showed up just a few times. The gene calls are TRBV5-1 and TRBJ2-7; no clear D. Trimming shortened V by 1 base and J by 0 bases, and 11 bases separated the two germline ends. From germline, CDR1 is SGHRS and CDR2 YFSETQ. This CDR3 has 15 amino acids. The CDR3 is CASSLYGSSSYEQYF. In nucleotides, the CDR3 is TGCGCCAGCAGCTTGTACGGGTCGAGCTCCTACGAGCAGTACTTC.